This TCR beta chain was observed in a study of early stage breast cancer tumors. Study as a whole: The ER+/PR+/HER2- tumors included 7 or 8 ductal and a few lobular carcinomas.

Losses at the gene ends were 4 bases for V and 2 bases for J; bases not matched to a gene: 2. This CDR3 contains 14 residues. Germline CDR1 is SGHRS and CDR2 is YFSETQ. Libraries were prepared by immunoSEQ multiplex PCR; TCRdb keeps only in-frame clonotypes and omits some of them. The profile covers roughly 53,000 clones, with around nine tenths appearing a single time and around 4.7% taken by the ten largest. The sequenced sample was blood. The sequence came from a person aged 70 to 79 with breast cancer. The chain carries TRBV5-1 and TRBJ2-7, with 11 bases lining up with TRBD2. CDR3 DNA sequence: TGCGCCAGCAGCGGGACTAGCGGAACCTACGAGCAGTACTTC. Translation: CASSGTSGTYEQYF.